Following are 13 T cell receptor beta chains from one sample sequenced in a study of cytomegalovirus exposure and HLA in healthy donors. The PCR ran on 60 Vbeta and 13 Jbeta primers. Profiled with immunoSEQ multiplex PCR; TCRdb holds only in-frame clones, not every one. The profile shows 150,000 to 170,000 clones, about four fifths of them singletons. Material for sequencing was PBMCs. The receptors here all came from a man between 18 and 35 years old in good health and CMV-seronegative.

The chain couples TRBV12-2 to TRBJ2-2; the D segment call TRBD1 is taken from the table without a DNA check. TRBV12-2 is reported as a pseudogene. This CDR3 has 13 residues. In DNA form, the CDR3 reads TGTGCAAGTCGCTCGAAACAGGGAGGGGAGCTGTTTTTT. It encodes CASRSKQGGELFF.

The chain employs TRBV2 and TRBJ2-3; D perhaps matches TRBD1 (5 bases). V was clipped by 6 bases and J by 2 bases, with 9 bases between them. Germline lookup yields CDR1 SNHLY and CDR2 FYNNEI. This CDR3 comprises 13 residues. CDR3 sequence: CASSAGNTDTQYF. CDR3 sequence (DNA): TGTGCCAGCAGCGCAGGGAACACAGATACGCAGTATTTT.

This clone was picked up one time. CDR3 sequence: CASPPDTGGKSLGYTF. The DNA of the CDR3 is TGTGCCAGCCCCCCCGATACAGGGGGTAAATCTCTTGGCTACACCTTC. This chain links TRBV18 with TRBJ1-2; 8 bases map to TRBD1. V gave up 8 bases and J gave up 7 bases; unmatched junction bases: 18. The CDR3 extends over 16 amino acids. CDR1 and CDR2 (germline): KGHSH, LQKENI.

The gene calls are TRBV29-1 and TRBJ2-2; D is perhaps TRBD2 (6 bases). The germline V and J ends were trimmed by 4 bases and 5 bases, with 14 bases remaining between them. Germline V gene lookup returns CDR1 SQVTM and CDR2 ANQGSEA. The CDR3 totals 14 residues. The DNA for the CDR3 is TGCAGCGTTGTGACCTTGGAGGGGACCGGGGAGCTGTTTTTT. Encoded protein: CSVVTLEGTGELFF.

The chain combines TRBV25-1 with TRBJ1-1; 9 nucleotides align to TRBD1. Trimming took 5 bases from V and 3 from J; bases not matched to a gene: 7. CDR1 and CDR2 from the germline V gene are MGHDK and SYGVNS. The CDR3 extends over 15 amino acids. Here the CDR3 reads CASSNPGQGDTEAFF. As DNA, the CDR3 is TGTGCCAGCAGTAACCCGGGACAGGGAGACACTGAAGCTTTCTTT.

The V and J genes are TRBV7-9 and TRBJ2-4, with 9 bases lining up with TRBD1. This CDR3 is built from 15 residues. V was pared by 4 bases and J by 10 bases, with 11 bases of the junction left unmatched. The V gene's germline CDR1 is SEHNR and CDR2 FQNEAQ (reference sequence). The CDR3 sequence: CASSSPGTGLGIQYF. DNA of the CDR3: TGTGCCAGCAGCTCCCCGGGGACAGGGTTGGGGATTCAGTACTTC.

This clone was counted a single time. The chain links TRBV28 to TRBJ1-2; D possibly corresponds to TRBD1 (5 bases). V was shortened by 5 bases and J by 7 bases, with 11 bases between the two germline ends. The CDR3 loop spans 12 amino acids. Germline V CDR1 and CDR2: MDHEN, SYDVKM. The CDR3 DNA reads TGTGCCAGCAGTCTTCAGGGTTTTGGCTACACCTTC. Amino acid sequence: CASSLQGFGYTF.

On this clone itself: This CDR3 is also generated by other DNA sequences in the sample. V is TRBV5-1 and J is TRBJ1-1; a possible D gene is TRBD1 (6 bases). CDR3 length equals 13 residues. The V gene lost 4 bases and the J gene lost 0 bases, with 7 bases spanning the gap. From germline, CDR1 is SGHRS and CDR2 YFSETQ. The CDR3 region has the DNA TGCGCCAGCAGCCAGGGGATGAACACTGAAGCTTTCTTT. This encodes CASSQGMNTEAFF. Full variable domain (remainder filled in from reference TRBV5-1 and TRBJ1-1): KAGVTQTPRYLIKTRGQQVTLSCSPISGHRSVSWYQQTPGQGLQFLFEYFSETQRNKGNFPGRFSGRQFSNSRSEMNVSTLELGDSALYLCASSQGMNTEAFFGQGTRLTVV.

The chain employs TRBV21-1 and TRBJ2-5; TRBD2, the table's D call, lacks a check against the DNA. TRBV21-1 is noted as a pseudogene. The CDR3 extends over 16 amino acids. CDR3 in amino acids: CASACEELPPQETQYF. The CDR3 nucleotides are TGTGCCAGCGCTTGTGAAGAACTCCCACCCCAAGAGACCCAGTACTTC.

Concerning this clone itself: An end of the junction differs from the germline gene, which may be a read error. The chain combines TRBV5-4 with TRBJ2-6; D is perhaps TRBD2 (5 bases). Germline V CDR1 and CDR2: SGHNT, YYREEE (reference sequence). The CDR3 totals 15 residues. Written as DNA, the CDR3 is TGTGCCAGCAGCATAGGACTTACCCCGGCCAACGGCCTGACTTTC. Protein: CASSIGLTPANGLTF. The complete variable domain, with remaining parts taken from reference TRBV5-4 and TRBJ2-6, reads ETGVTQSPTHLIKTRGQQVTLRCSSQSGHNTVSWYQQALGQGPQFIFQYYREEENGRGNFPPRFSGLQFPNYSSELNVNALELDDSALYLCASSIGLTPANGLTFGAGSRLTVL.

This rearrangement joins TRBV28 to TRBJ2-1; 7 bases map to TRBD1. The J segment lost 0 bases and the V segment lost 4 bases, leaving 6 bases of the junction unmatched. Germline V gives CDR1 MDHEN, CDR2 SYDVKM. The CDR3 spans 16 residues. The CDR3 protein is CASSWSGQSSYNEQFF. In nucleotides, the CDR3 is TGTGCCAGCAGTTGGTCGGGACAGAGCTCCTACAATGAGCAGTTCTTC. Drawing the rest from reference TRBV28 and TRBJ2-1, the complete variable domain is DVKVTQSSRYLVKRTGEKVFLECVQDMDHENMFWYRQDPGLGLRLIYFSYDVKMKEKGDIPEGYSVSREKKERFSLILESASTNQTSMYLCASSWSGQSSYNEQFFGPGTRLTVL.

The chain recombines TRBV11-2 with TRBJ2-3, with D perhaps matching TRBD1 (5 bases). V lost 5 bases and J 1 base, leaving 13 bases between the germline ends. The CDR3 consists of 15 residues. CDR1 and CDR2 from the germline V gene are SGHAT and FQNNGV. CDR3 protein: CASSPRQYGTDTQYF. CDR3 DNA sequence: TGTGCCAGCAGCCCGAGACAGTACGGCACAGATACGCAGTATTTT.

The chain couples TRBV28 to TRBJ1-1; no firm D call. The CDR3 has 12 amino acids. The V end was cut by 11 bases, the J end by 0 bases, with 10 bases between. The germline CDR1 and CDR2 sequences are MDHEN and SYDVKM. The CDR3 loop is CAVEALNTEAFF. The CDR3 bases are TGTGCCGTCGAGGCATTGAACACTGAAGCTTTCTTT.